Reported below is one T cell receptor (beta chain). Its specificity is unknown. This entry comes from a study of T cell repertoires in cytomegalovirus infection. Study-level information: From public TCR beta signatures came an indication of both CMV infection and matching HLA type.

Using its own MiXCR run on the reads, TCRdb lists one record per CDR3 protein. The sample consists of 250,000 to 300,000 distinct CDR3 sequences, 9.1% of them appearing once. Findings of the study overall: Summed frequency of public TCR beta families distinguished CMV carriers with the relevant HLA. HLA-C-restricted CMV-specific TCR beta clonotypes prevailed in the ex vivo response.

The germline V and J ends were trimmed by 3 bases and 6 bases, with 18 bases remaining between them. Germline CDR1 SGHNT, CDR2 YYREEE (reference sequence). The CDR3 sequence is 15 residues long. The rearrangement uses TRBV5-4 and TRBJ1-1; D remains unclear. Sequencing was performed on PBMCs. The receptor's source is a human donor in good health (CMV status not recorded). Some clones in this sample may be carry-over from other donors' samples. The CDR3 sequence: CASSSDRRGAPEAFF. In DNA form, the CDR3 reads TGTGCCAGCAGCTCGGATCGACGAGGAGCGCCTGAAGCTTTCTTT.